This note documents a single T cell receptor beta chain sequence. The sample comes from a study of control samples from healthy donors and cancer patients. V gave up 1 base and J gave up 3 bases, with 6 bases separating them. Germline V gene lookup returns CDR1 SGHTA and CDR2 FQGTGA. The CDR3 spans 13 residues. Sequenced by immunoSEQ multiplex PCR; TCRdb stores in-frame clones only, minus some. The data hold more than 85,000 clones, with 70% to 85% observed a single time. V is TRBV7-3 and J is TRBJ1-1; D is uncertain. Material for sequencing was PBMCs. This clonotype was sampled from a man in his 70s with lung cancer. The CDR3 reads CASSLIRDTEAFF. CDR3 in DNA: TGTGCCAGCAGCTTAATAAGGGACACTGAAGCTTTCTTT.